This T cell receptor beta chain was documented in a study of cytomegalovirus exposure and HLA in healthy donors. Overall study results and limits: Sequencing had likely introduced a cluster of highly shared sequence variants as an artifact.

In the case of this clone: Antigen unknown.

It was with 60 Vbeta and 13 Jbeta primers that the PCR ran. Clones were sequenced by immunoSEQ multiplex PCR, and TCRdb holds only the in-frame ones, with some missing. In the table there are approximately 140,000 clones, about 83% of which are singletons. The sample was PBMCs. This TCR derives from a girl aged 2-15 years in good health and CMV-seronegative.

CDR3 in amino acids: CASSTRAEFNYGYTF. The CDR3 nucleotides are TGTGCCAGCAGTACCCGAGCGGAGTTTAACTATGGCTACACCTTC. The V and J genes are TRBV6-1 and TRBJ1-2; no clear D gene. The CDR3 runs to 15 residues. CDR1 and CDR2 (germline): MNHNS, SASEGT. V shed 5 bases and J shed 1 base, with 14 bases lying between them.